The T cell receptor beta chain described here comes from a study of T-cell reconstitution after alpha-beta-depleted transplantation in children. Whole-study results and caveats: Several hundred expanded graft clones reportedly gave rise to the alpha-beta T cells present about two months after transplant. High day-60 TCRbeta diversity in some patients came from surviving recipient T cells and thymic progenitors. Newly produced T cells mostly provided counts and TCRbeta diversity after one year, as hyperexpanded clones declined.

Researchers prepared the TCRbeta library using unique molecular identifiers, the study reports. Using its own MiXCR run on the PCR reads, TCRdb lists one record per CDR3 protein. The sample consists of around 100,000 distinct CDR3 sequences, approximately 8% of them appearing once. The ends were cut back, 6 bases at V and 2 bases at J, with 12 bases in the middle. The CDR3 has 14 residues. Looked up from germline, CDR1 is LNHNV and CDR2 is YYDKDF (reference sequence). Details on this clonotype: Antigen: not known.

The source was PBMCs, collected before TCRalphabeta/CD19-depleted stem cell transplant. The chain is built from TRBV15 and TRBJ2-3; possibly TRBD2 for D (5 bases). The clonotype originates from a boy aged 2 to 10 with acute lymphoblastic leukemia, due to receive a stem cell transplant. Here the CDR3 DNA reads TGTGCCACCAGGGGCAGCGGCCTCACAGATACGCAGTATTTT. This codes for CATRGSGLTDTQYF.